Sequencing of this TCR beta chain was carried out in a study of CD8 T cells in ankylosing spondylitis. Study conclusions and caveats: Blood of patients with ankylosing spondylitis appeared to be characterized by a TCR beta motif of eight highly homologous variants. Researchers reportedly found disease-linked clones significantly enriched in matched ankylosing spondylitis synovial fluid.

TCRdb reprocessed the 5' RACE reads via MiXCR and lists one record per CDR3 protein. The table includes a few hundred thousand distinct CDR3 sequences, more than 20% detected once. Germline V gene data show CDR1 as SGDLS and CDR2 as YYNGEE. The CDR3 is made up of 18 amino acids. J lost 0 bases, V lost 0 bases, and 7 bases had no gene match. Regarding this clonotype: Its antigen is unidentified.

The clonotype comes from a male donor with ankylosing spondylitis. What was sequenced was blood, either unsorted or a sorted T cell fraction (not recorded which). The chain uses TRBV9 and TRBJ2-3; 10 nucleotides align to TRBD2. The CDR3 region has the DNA TGTGCCAGCAGCGTAGGTCTAGCGGGAGTAGGGAGCACAGATACGCAGTATTTT. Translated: CASSVGLAGVGSTDTQYF.